The rows below give T cell receptor beta chains drawn from one sample of a study of regulatory T cells in long-lasting Graves disease. MiXCR was run by TCRdb on the multiplex PCR reads, yielding one entry per CDR3 protein. The sample lists 400,000 to 500,000 distinct CDR3 sequences, around 15% occurring once. These sequences were also reported in another study, on T cells in Graves' hyperthyroidism and ophthalmopathy.

Sequences were derived from peripheral blood mononuclear cells (PBMCs), sampled at new diagnosis, from a patient treated with antithyroid drugs. Receptors originate from a woman in her late teens or twenties with Graves disease. CDR3s include the opening cysteine and the closing phenylalanine or tryptophan. The D gene is left open where the match is weak.

J,length,V,D,CDR3
TRBJ1-3,18,TRBV7-2,-,CASSLVGSGVFSGNTIDF
TRBJ2-3,15,TRBV18,TRBD2,CASSPEREDTDTQYF
TRBJ2-7,15,TRBV24-1,-,CATSDSGSPRHEQYF
TRBJ2-1,12,TRBV20-1,-,CSARTYLSEQFF
TRBJ2-2,15,TRBV7-8,-,CASSLGERGTGELFF
TRBJ2-1,14,TRBV12-5,-,CASGFSGSLNEQFF
TRBJ2-1,16,TRBV2,-,CASRKIGGGAYNEQFF
TRBJ2-3,16,TRBV5-1,-,CASSYSVLGPSDTQYF
TRBJ1-2,13,TRBV6-1,TRBD1,CATGTAIDYGYTF
TRBJ2-7,15,TRBV4-3,TRBD1,CASSQVDRARGEQYF
TRBJ1-6,13,TRBV6-2/TRBV6-3,TRBD1,CASSQRGQSPLHF
TRBJ1-6,14,TRBV7-2,-,CATRDNLGNSPLHF
TRBJ2-5,15,TRBV19,-,CASSESGRTQETQYF
TRBJ1-4,15,TRBV6-9,-,CASSYQRGLGEKLFF
TRBJ2-2,15,TRBV3-1,-,CASSQDLRVTGELFF
TRBJ1-1,14,TRBV5-1,-,CASTAEQANTEAFF
TRBJ1-2,13,TRBV6-2/TRBV6-3,-,CASRDTGTYGYTF
TRBJ2-2,15,TRBV4-1,TRBD2,CASSHRTSSTGELFF
TRBJ2-3,16,TRBV7-2,TRBD2,CASSSGLAHITDTQYF
TRBJ1-2,15,TRBV20-1,-,CSASLVERGRVGYTF
TRBJ1-2,17,TRBV6-5,-,CASSYSPYSQGNYGYTF
TRBJ1-3,15,TRBV7-2,-,CASSLALGPGNTIYF
TRBJ2-5,14,TRBV12-3/TRBV12-4,TRBD1,CASSDLQGSETQYF
TRBJ1-3,20,TRBV28,TRBD1,CASSFSPGQGASVSGNTIYF
TRBJ2-6,17,TRBV7-3,-,CASSPEGVNSGANVLTF
TRBJ2-3,15,TRBV19,TRBD2,CASSMAGGPTDTQYF
TRBJ2-7,14,TRBV12-3/TRBV12-4,-,CASSYAGKTYEQYF
TRBJ2-1,16,TRBV7-8,-,CASSLEGRGSYNEQFF
TRBJ2-5,15,TRBV11-2,-,CASSARETYQETQYF
TRBJ1-1,15,TRBV28,TRBD1,CASRRPTGSNTEAFF
TRBJ2-5,15,TRBV13,-,CASSPNWLRLETQYF
TRBJ2-1,15,TRBV29-1,-,CSVAGTSSSYNEQFF
TRBJ2-5,12,TRBV20-1,-,CSAWRDQETQYF
TRBJ2-5,12,TRBV3-1,-,CASSQEDGSQYF
TRBJ2-1,19,TRBV28,TRBD2,CASRGPGTSGSGSYNEQFF
TRBJ2-3,17,TRBV20-1,TRBD2,CSARDPSGRLNTDTQYF
TRBJ1-5,12,TRBV24-1,-,CATSESNQPQHF
TRBJ1-1,15,TRBV9,-,CASSTGQGLGTEAFF
TRBJ2-7,16,TRBV12-3/TRBV12-4,TRBD2,CASSFRLAGDFYEQYF
TRBJ2-5,15,TRBV12-3/TRBV12-4,TRBD2,CASSFGREYQETQYF
TRBJ2-7,12,TRBV28,-,CASSSGQLRTYF
TRBJ2-3,16,TRBV5-1,TRBD2,CASSLLGAGETDTQYF
TRBJ2-5,16,TRBV18,TRBD2,CASSLRTSSIEETQYF